This TCR beta chain was sequenced in a study of blood T cell repertoires in COVID-19. Study summary: The analysed material was cDNA or gDNA that came from T cells, B-cell-depleted T cells, or PBMCs.

Original processing notes: The assay estimated nucleated cells by amplifying reference gene primers. Sequencing used immunoSEQ multiplex PCR; TCRdb keeps in-frame clones, though not all of them. V and J calls and clone size are copied from that table; D and trimming were computed from the DNA. The repertoire holds 100,000 to 140,000 clones, with 80% to 90% as singletons. Per germline, CDR1 SGHRS and CDR2 YFSETQ. Unmatched junction bases numbered 3, after V lost 2 bases and J lost 5 bases. The CDR3 totals 13 residues. The TCR comes from a man aged 35 to 55 with active or convalescent COVID-19. The sequencing sample was made of peripheral blood. The chain employs TRBV5-1 and TRBJ2-5; 7 nucleotides agree with TRBD1. This CDR3 is CASSFGTAETQYF. In DNA form, the CDR3 reads TGCGCCAGCAGCTTCGGGACAGCCGAGACCCAGTACTTC. Supplemented by reference TRBV5-1 and TRBJ2-5, the full variable domain reads KAGVTQTPRYLIKTRGQQVTLSCSPISGHRSVSWYQQTPGQGLQFLFEYFSETQRNKGNFPGRFSGRQFSNSRSEMNVSTLELGDSALYLCASSFGTAETQYFGPGTRLLVL.